One and the same sample provided the 16 T cell receptor beta chains below, sequenced in a study of cytomegalovirus exposure and HLA in healthy donors (dated by TCRdb to between 2016 and 2019). Library prep was done by the immunoSEQ multiplex PCR assay. For the multiplex PCR, a mixture combining 60 forward primers for TCR Vbeta segments and 13 reverse primers for TCR Jbeta segments was used. In TCRdb, the immuneACCESS table is reduced to in-frame sequences with V and J assigned. These tables do not hold every clone; where another copy was compared, an unresolved V gene accounts for under half, and the others remain unexplained. The table for this sample lists approximately 160,000 clones; 80% of them were counted only once. Roughly 2% of the sample is in the top ten clones. The sequencing input was PBMCs. Every receptor here comes from a human donor in good health.

In its sample, this clone was seen a few times. The gene calls are TRBV13 and TRBJ2-2; D unresolved. The germline V gene has CDR1 PRHDT and CDR2 FYEKMQ (reference sequence). Trimming cost V 4 bases and J 5 bases, with 11 bases left between them. The CDR3 is 14 residues long. The CDR3 coding sequence is TGTGCCAGCAGCTCGCGTACAGTTACCGGGGAGCTGTTTTTT. Its translation: CASSSRTVTGELFF.

This clone was counted once. This sequence joins TRBV10-3 and TRBJ1-3, with TRBD1 matching over 7 bases. The germline V gene has CDR1 ENHRY and CDR2 SYGVKD. The CDR3 runs to 16 residues. Trimming removed 4 bases from V and 3 bases from J; junction bases left unmatched: 9. This CDR3 is CAISGSGQDLGNTIYF. The CDR3 coding sequence is TGTGCCATCAGTGGTTCCGGACAGGACCTTGGAAACACCATATATTTT.

The J gene is TRBJ1-1, the V gene TRBV2; D is undetermined. Trimming shortened V by 6 bases and J by 4 bases, and 12 bases separated the two germline ends. CDR1 is SNHLY and CDR2 is FYNNEI in the germline V gene. The CDR3 spans 13 residues. In nucleotides, the CDR3 is TGTGCCAGCAGAGATTCAAGAGGCACTGAAGCTTTCTTT. Translating gives CASRDSRGTEAFF.

Concerning this clone itself: The junction shows a germline mismatch at one end, possibly a read error. J is TRBJ2-2 and V is TRBV7-7, with TRBD1 identical over 9 bases. This CDR3 region has 17 residues. Germline CDR1 and CDR2: SSHAT and FNYEAQ (reference sequence). The CDR3: CASSPQGGTGSTGELFF. DNA of the CDR3: TGTGCTAGCAGCCCTCAAGGAGGGACAGGGTCCACCGGGGAGCTGTTTTTT.

V gene TRBV5-5 combines with J gene TRBJ2-4, with a tentative D call TRBD1 (6 bases). V lost 0 bases to trimming and J lost 0 bases, with 10 bases between them. The CDR3 covers 16 residues. Germline lookup yields CDR1 SGHKS and CDR2 YYEKEE (reference sequence). This chain's CDR3 is CASSLVEGGAKNIQYF. The CDR3 nucleotides read TGTGCCAGCAGCTTGGTTGAAGGGGGAGCCAAAAACATTCAGTACTTC. Full variable domain (missing parts from reference TRBV5-5 and TRBJ2-4): DAGVTQSPTHLIKTRGQQVTLRCSPISGHKSVSWYQQVLGQGPQFIFQYYEKEERGRGNFPDRFSARQFPNYSSELNVNALLLGDSALYLCASSLVEGGAKNIQYFGAGTRLSVL.

V and J are TRBV5-5 and TRBJ1-5; D may be TRBD1 (6 bases). CDR3 length equals 14 residues. V lost 4 bases to trimming and J lost 7 bases, with 15 bases between them. From germline, CDR1 is SGHKS and CDR2 YYEKEE (reference sequence). CDR3 loop: CASSLVQGGQPQHF. The DNA of the CDR3 is TGTGCCAGCAGCCTCGTACAGGGCGGGCAGCCCCAGCATTTT.

The chain couples TRBV11-2 to TRBJ2-7; D is uncertain. Between the trimmed V and J ends, which lost 4 bases and 0 bases, there was a span of 4 bases. In germline, CDR1 is SGHAT, CDR2 FQNNGV. The CDR3 sequence is 12 residues long. This CDR3 reads CASSSNSYEQYF. The DNA of the CDR3 is TGTGCCAGCAGCTCCAACTCCTACGAGCAGTACTTC.

The chain recombines TRBV25-1 with TRBJ2-2; 15 bases line up with TRBD2. The CDR3 is 17 amino acids. The germline gives CDR1 MGHDK, CDR2 SYGVNS. Trimming at V came to 6 bases and at J to 2 bases, leaving 4 bases not matched to a gene. CDR3 in amino acids: CASSGTSGGYNTGELFF. The DNA for the CDR3 is TGTGCCAGCAGCGGGACTAGCGGGGGGTATAACACCGGGGAGCTGTTTTTT.

In the case of this clone: Different DNA sequences within this sample yield the same CDR3. The V gene is TRBV19, the J gene TRBJ1-5, with TRBD1 as a possible D gene (5 bases). The CDR3 extends over 14 amino acids. Germline-derived CDR1 and CDR2 are LNHDA and SQIVND (reference sequence). Deletions cut 1 base from V and 4 bases from J, with 8 bases between. CDR3 sequence: CASSIGPGNQPQHF. CDR3 coding DNA: TGTGCCAGTAGTATAGGCCCAGGGAATCAGCCCCAGCATTTT.

V usage is TRBV5-1 and J usage is TRBJ2-1; 11 bases align to TRBD1. From germline, CDR1 is SGHRS and CDR2 YFSETQ. This CDR3 is built from 17 residues. After removal of 0 bases from V and 7 bases from J, the junction contained 9 bases not matched to a gene. CDR3 region: CASSLAVGDRGNNEQFF. The CDR3 coding sequence is TGCGCCAGCAGCTTGGCGGTAGGGGACAGGGGGAATAATGAGCAGTTCTTC.

The rearrangement links TRBV11-1 to TRBJ2-7; 8 positions match TRBD2. The V gene end was trimmed by 5 bases and the J gene end by 5 bases; junction bases not matched to a gene: 11. CDR3 length: 15 residues. CDR1 SGHAT and CDR2 FQDESV come from the germline V gene (reference sequence). CDR3 residues: CASSRGLRGDDEQYF. The DNA for the CDR3 is TGTGCCAGCAGCAGGGGGTTGCGGGGGGACGACGAGCAGTACTTC.

The V and J genes are TRBV6-1 and TRBJ1-2; TRBD1 agrees at 8 bases. CDR1 is MNHNS and CDR2 is SASEGT in the germline V gene. The length of the CDR3 is 17 residues. V lost 1 base, J lost 2 bases, and 9 bases stayed unmatched. Here the CDR3 reads CASSEVAGGLSNYGYTF. The CDR3 DNA follows: TGTGCCAGCAGTGAAGTAGCAGGGGGCCTATCAAACTATGGCTACACCTTC.

J is TRBJ2-5 and V is TRBV7-2; TRBD2 aligns across 8 bases. Germline trimming cut 6 bases from V and 3 bases from J; bases unmatched to any gene: 15. The CDR3 covers 17 residues. The germline CDR1 and CDR2 sequences are SGHTA and FQGNSA. This CDR3 is CASSSGGAGAAKETQYF. CDR3 DNA sequence: TGTGCCAGCAGTTCGGGAGGGGCGGGGGCCGCGAAAGAGACCCAGTACTTC.

The table lists this clone with a few counts. The V gene is TRBV6-5, the J gene TRBJ2-7; a possible D gene is TRBD1 (6 bases). CDR3 length: 13 residues. Germline values: CDR1 MNHEY, CDR2 SVGAGI. Trimming shortened V by 6 bases and J by 3 bases, and 12 bases separated the two germline ends. The CDR3 DNA follows: TGTGCCAGCAGGGGCAGGGGAGACTACGAGCAGTACTTC. Translated: CASRGRGDYEQYF.

The sample holds a few counts of this clone. The chain links TRBV6-5 to TRBJ1-6, with a weak D call TRBD1 (6 bases). The CDR3 length is 15 residues. Germline CDR1 MNHEY, CDR2 SVGAGI. The V end lost 5 bases, the J end lost 6 bases, and 14 bases lay between the germline ends. The DNA for the CDR3 is TGTGCCAGCAGTGCCACGGCAGGGGTTAATTCACCCCTCCACTTT. Amino acid sequence: CASSATAGVNSPLHF.

This clone was counted between two and nine times. This chain joins TRBV29-1 and TRBJ1-4; D not certain. CDR1 is SQVTM and CDR2 is ANQGSEA in the germline V gene. Trimming cost V 2 bases and J 7 bases, with 11 bases left between them. The CDR3 loop spans 13 amino acids. The CDR3 DNA reads TGCAGCGTTGAAAGGTCATCTAGTGAAAAACTGTTTTTT. This translates into CSVERSSSEKLFF.